The clone carrying this T cell receptor beta chain was observed many times. Its antigen remains unidentified. Investigators profiled TCR beta VDJ and CDR3 from genomic DNA template. A single record per CDR3 protein comes from TCRdb applying MiXCR to the reads. The sample has about 130,000 distinct CDR3 sequences, about 40% seen once; the top ten hold roughly 8.9%. The data are from a study of CD8+CD57+ T cells in acquired aplastic anemia. Study details: Isolated CD4+ and CD8+ cells, once sorted, yielded DNA averaging around 2.9 ug. Sequencing produced an average of about 10.8 million reads per healthy donor for CD4+ cells. Findings of the study overall: Between patients and controls, approximately 29 CD8+ CDR3 sequences were found in common. No significant patient-versus-control difference appeared in CD8+ Simpson's diversity.

Trimming pared 1 base from V and 4 bases from J, leaving 6 bases between. This CDR3 is built from 13 residues. The germline V gene encodes CDR1 SGHTA and CDR2 FQGNSA. This TCR was sampled from a human donor in good health, serving as a control. The sample comprised sorted CD4+, CD8+, or CD8+CD57+ T cells (not recorded which) from PBMCs. The gene calls are TRBV7-2 and TRBJ2-3; D not resolved. The DNA of the CDR3 is TGTGCCAGCAGCTTAGGACCCCCAGATACGCAGTATTTT. Its protein is CASSLGPPDTQYF.